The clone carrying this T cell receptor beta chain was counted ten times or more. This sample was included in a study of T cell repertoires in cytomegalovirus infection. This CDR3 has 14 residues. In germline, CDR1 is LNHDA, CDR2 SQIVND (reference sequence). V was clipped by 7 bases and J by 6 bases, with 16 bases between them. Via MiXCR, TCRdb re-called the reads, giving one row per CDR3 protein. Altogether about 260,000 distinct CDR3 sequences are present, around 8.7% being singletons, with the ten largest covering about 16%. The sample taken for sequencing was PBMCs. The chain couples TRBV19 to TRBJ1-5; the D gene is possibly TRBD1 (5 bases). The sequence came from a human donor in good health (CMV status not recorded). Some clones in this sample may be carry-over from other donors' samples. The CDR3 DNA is TGTGCCAGTACTATCGGTGGGGCGGCTCAGCCCCAGCATTTT. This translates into CASTIGGAAQPQHF.